Each of the 12 T cell receptor beta chains below was sequenced from the same sample in a study of T cells expressing NK-cell markers. From the 5' RACE reads, TCRdb lists one entry per CDR3 protein and no DNA. The sample has a few hundred thousand distinct CDR3 sequences, and its top ten clones hold over 4%. Specimen: blood T cells: a sorted CD56 or NKG2C T cell subset, CD4+ or CD8+ T cells, or bulk PBMC T cells (not recorded which). The receptor set was obtained from a man aged 18 to 70 in good health.

This sequence joins TRBV5-1 and TRBJ1-1. This CDR3 comprises 14 residues. Germline assignment: CDR1 SGHRS and CDR2 YFSETQ. The CDR3 sequence: CASSLSLGYTEAFF.

The V gene is TRBV7-9, the J gene TRBJ2-5; TCRdb picks TRBD1, but there is no DNA to check that call. CDR3 length equals 16 residues. CDR1 and CDR2 from the germline V gene are SEHNR and FQNEAQ (reference sequence). The CDR3 spells CASSSHDRGRKETQYF. Complete variable domain (other parts from reference TRBV7-9 and TRBJ2-5): DTGVSQNPRHKITKRGQNVTFRCDPISEHNRLYWYRQTLGQGPEFLTYFQNEAQLEKSRLLSDRFSAERPKGSFSTLEIQRTEQGDSAMYLCASSSHDRGRKETQYFGPGTRLLVL.

This chain links TRBV5-1 with TRBJ2-5. The CDR3 sequence is 12 residues long. Germline assignment: CDR1 SGHRS and CDR2 YFSETQ. The CDR3 reads CASSFSSETQYF. Filled out from reference TRBV5-1 and TRBJ2-5, the complete variable domain reads KAGVTQTPRYLIKTRGQQVTLSCSPISGHRSVSWYQQTPGQGLQFLFEYFSETQRNKGNFPGRFSGRQFSNSRSEMNVSTLELGDSALYLCASSFSSETQYFGPGTRLLVL.

The chain has TRBV30 and TRBJ2-3; the D gene TCRdb calls, TRBD2, cannot be checked with no DNA. Germline values: CDR1 GTSNPN, CDR2 SVGIG (reference sequence). The CDR3 contains 12 residues. CDR3 residues: CARTSGTDTQYF.

The chain has TRBV5-1 and TRBJ1-2; TCRdb reports TRBD1, a call that lacks DNA to check it against. Per germline, CDR1 SGHRS and CDR2 YFSETQ. CDR3 size: 14 residues. This CDR3 is CASSLEGGFYGYTF.

This rearrangement joins TRBV18 to TRBJ2-1; the TCRdb call, TRBD1, lacks DNA for checking. The germline CDR1 and CDR2 sequences are KGHSH and LQKENI. The CDR3 consists of 13 residues. This CDR3 is CASSRDRVSEQFF.

The chain combines TRBV5-4 with TRBJ1-2; the TRBD1 assignment by TCRdb is unverifiable without DNA. The CDR3 consists of 14 residues. In germline, CDR1 is SGHNT, CDR2 YYREEE (reference sequence). The CDR3 protein is CASSFLGRTYGYTF. The full variable domain, in which reference TRBV5-4 and TRBJ1-2 provide the parts outside the CDR3, is ETGVTQSPTHLIKTRGQQVTLRCSSQSGHNTVSWYQQALGQGPQFIFQYYREEENGRGNFPPRFSGLQFPNYSSELNVNALELDDSALYLCASSFLGRTYGYTFGSGTRLTVV.

This chain links TRBV20-1 with TRBJ1-4; TCRdb's D call, TRBD1, is unchecked because there is no DNA. The CDR3 has 17 amino acids. CDR1 is DFQATT and CDR2 is SNEGSKA in the germline V gene (reference sequence). CDR3 sequence: CSARDPARGRTNEKLFF.

V is TRBV3-1 and J is TRBJ1-4; the D call of TRBD1 rests on TCRdb alone, since no DNA is present to check it. Germline V lookup: CDR1 LGHDT, CDR2 YNNKEL (reference sequence). The CDR3 runs to 13 residues. The CDR3 loop reads CASSQGQNEKLFF.

This chain joins TRBV18 and TRBJ1-4; without DNA, the TCRdb call of TRBD1 cannot be checked. CDR1 is KGHSH, CDR2 LQKENI, per germline. This CDR3 has 17 residues. CDR3 region: CASSPRTGALKNEKLFF.

The chain couples TRBV12-3 or TRBV12-4 to TRBJ2-7; lacking DNA, the TRBD2 call made by TCRdb goes unchecked. The CDR3 runs 20 residues. The CDR3 loop reads CASSSSPGTSGGGGFFEQYF.

The V gene is TRBV28, the J gene TRBJ2-7; TCRdb returns TRBD1, unconfirmable since there is no DNA. Germline values: CDR1 MDHEN, CDR2 SYDVKM. The CDR3 is 16 amino acids. The CDR3 spells CASSSKGGGGSYEQYF.